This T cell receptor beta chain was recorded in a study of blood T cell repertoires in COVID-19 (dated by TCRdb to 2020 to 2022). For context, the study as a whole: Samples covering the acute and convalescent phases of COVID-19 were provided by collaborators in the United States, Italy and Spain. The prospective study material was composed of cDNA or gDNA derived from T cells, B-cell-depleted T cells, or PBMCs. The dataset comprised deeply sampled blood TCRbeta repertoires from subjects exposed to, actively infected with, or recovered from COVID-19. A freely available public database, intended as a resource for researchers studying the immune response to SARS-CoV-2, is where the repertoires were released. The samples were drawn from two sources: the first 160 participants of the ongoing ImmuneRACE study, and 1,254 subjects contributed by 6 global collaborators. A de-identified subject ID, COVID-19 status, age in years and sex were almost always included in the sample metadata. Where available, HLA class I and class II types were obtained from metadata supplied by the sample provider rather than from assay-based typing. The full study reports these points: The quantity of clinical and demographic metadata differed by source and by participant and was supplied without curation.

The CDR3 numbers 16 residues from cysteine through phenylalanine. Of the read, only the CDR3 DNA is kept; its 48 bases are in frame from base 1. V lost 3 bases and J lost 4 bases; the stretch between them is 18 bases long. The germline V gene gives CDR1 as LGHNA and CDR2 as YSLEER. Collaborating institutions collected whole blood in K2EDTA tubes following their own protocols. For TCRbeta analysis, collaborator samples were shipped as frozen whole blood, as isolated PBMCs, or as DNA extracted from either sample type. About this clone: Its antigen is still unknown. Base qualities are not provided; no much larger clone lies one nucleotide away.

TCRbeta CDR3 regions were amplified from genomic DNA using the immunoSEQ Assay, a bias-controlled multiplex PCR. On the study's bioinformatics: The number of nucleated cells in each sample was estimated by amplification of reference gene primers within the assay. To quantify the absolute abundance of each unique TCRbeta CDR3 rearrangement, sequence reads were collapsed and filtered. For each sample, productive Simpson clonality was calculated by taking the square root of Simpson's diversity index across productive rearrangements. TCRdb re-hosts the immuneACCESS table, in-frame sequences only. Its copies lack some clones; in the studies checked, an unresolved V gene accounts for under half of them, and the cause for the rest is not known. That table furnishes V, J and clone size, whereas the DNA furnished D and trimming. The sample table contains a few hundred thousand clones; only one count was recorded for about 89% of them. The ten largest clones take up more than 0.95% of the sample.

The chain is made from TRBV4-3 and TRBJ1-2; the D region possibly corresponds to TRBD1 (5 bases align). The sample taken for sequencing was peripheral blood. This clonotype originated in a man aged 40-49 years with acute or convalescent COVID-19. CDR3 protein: CASSQISDSLSYGYTF. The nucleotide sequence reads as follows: TGCGCCAGCAGCCAGATCTCAGACAGTCTGAGCTATGGCTACACCTTC.